Given below is one T cell receptor (beta chain) in context. The antigen remains unidentified. TCRdb used MiXCR to reprocess the reads, holding one entry per CDR3 protein. The top ten hold 48% of the sample, which has approximately 590,000 distinct CDR3 sequences, under 45% seen once. This specimen comes from a study of T cell repertoires in cytomegalovirus infection. V lost 6 bases and J 5 bases, leaving 20 bases between the germline ends. CDR1 is SGHAT, CDR2 FQNNGV, per germline. This CDR3 has 15 residues. The J gene is TRBJ2-7, the V gene TRBV11-2, with a tentative D call TRBD1 (6 bases). This receptor was identified in a human donor in good health (CMV status not recorded). Some clones in this sample may be carry-over from other donors' samples. The source material was cultured PBMCs, sampled from culture after CMV antigen stimulation. Here the CDR3 DNA reads TGTGCCAGCAGGCCCCTACAGGGTCGTGCGAACGAGCAGTACTTC. It yields the protein CASRPLQGRANEQYF.